This is a list of T cell receptor beta chains from one sample in a study of CD8 T cells in Susac syndrome. TCRdb reanalysed the immunoSEQ multiplex PCR reads using MiXCR and keeps one entry per CDR3 protein. Among roughly 200,000 distinct CDR3 sequences listed, approximately 93% were seen once. Sequencing input: CD4+ T cells from PBMCs. These receptor sequences come from a human donor in good health. Each CDR3 is given with its conserved first and last residue. D genes are given only for firm matches. A clone size is listed for some rows: how often the clone was seen (once, few, many), or a class if it is expanded.

j_gene | d_gene | v_gene | abundance | len | CDR3aa | CDR3nt
TRBJ2-5 | . | TRBV5-1 | . | 11 | CASSSGWAQYF | TGCGCCAGCAGCTCCGGGTGGGCCCAGTACTTC
TRBJ2-2 | . | TRBV23-1 | . | 14 | CARISQGWTGELFF | TGCGCCAGGATATCTCAGGGGTGGACCGGGGAGCTGTTTTTT
TRBJ1-1 | . | TRBV18 | . | 12 | CASSPGDLAAFF | TGTGCCAGCTCACCGGGGGACCTAGCTGCTTTCTTT
TRBJ2-2 | TRBD2 | TRBV3-1 | once | 17 | CASSPTGRALNTGELFF | TGTGCCAGCAGCCCCACCGGGAGGGCGCTCAACACCGGGGAGCTGTTTTTT
TRBJ2-1 | TRBD1 | TRBV6-5 | . | 15 | CASSTDRVGHNEQFF | TGTGCCAGCAGCACAGACAGGGTGGGTCACAATGAGCAGTTCTTC
TRBJ2-1 | . | TRBV12-3/TRBV12-4 | . | 15 | CASSPEWGLENEQFF | TGTGCCAGCAGCCCTGAGTGGGGGCTTGAAAATGAGCAGTTCTTC
TRBJ2-7 | TRBD2 | TRBV5-1 | . | 16 | CASSFRTSGSHYEQYF | TGCGCCAGCAGCTTTAGAACTAGCGGGTCCCACTACGAGCAGTACTTC
TRBJ2-6 | TRBD2 | TRBV28 | . | 17 | CASSLWGGESGANVLTF | TGTGCCAGCAGTTTATGGGGGGGGGAATCTGGGGCCAACGTCCTGACTTTC
TRBJ1-4 | . | TRBV20-1 | . | 15 | CSATKDSATNEKLFF | TGCAGTGCTACAAAAGACAGTGCAACTAATGAAAAACTGTTTTTT
TRBJ1-2 | TRBD1 | TRBV7-2 | . | 14 | CASSFDRVNYGYTF | TGTGCCAGCAGCTTCGACAGGGTGAACTATGGCTACACCTTC
TRBJ2-1 | . | TRBV5-1 | . | 13 | CASSLAEGNEQFF | TGCGCCAGCAGCTTGGCCGAGGGGAATGAGCAGTTCTTC
TRBJ2-1 | . | TRBV3-1 | . | 15 | CASSQVSVSYNEQFF | TGTGCCAGCAGCCAAGTGTCGGTCTCCTACAATGAGCAGTTCTTC
TRBJ2-1 | . | TRBV7-2 | . | 11 | CASSLVNEQFF | TGTGCCAGCAGCCTCGTAAATGAGCAGTTCTTC
TRBJ1-1 | . | TRBV29-1 | . | 16 | CSVDGQGRFIGTEAFF | TGCAGCGTTGATGGTCAGGGTAGGTTTATAGGCACTGAAGCTTTCTTT
TRBJ2-2 | . | TRBV29-1 | . | 12 | CSVDAHTGELFF | TGCAGCGTTGACGCTCACACCGGGGAGCTGTTTTTT
TRBJ2-2 | TRBD2 | TRBV7-2 | . | 16 | CASSGRAGGITGELFF | TGTGCCAGCAGCGGTCGTGCGGGGGGGATAACCGGGGAGCTGTTTTTT
TRBJ1-5 | . | TRBV6-1 | few | 14 | CASSLDRLHQPQHF | TGTGCCAGCAGTCTCGACAGGCTCCATCAGCCCCAGCATTTT
TRBJ1-1 | . | TRBV3-1 | . | 13 | CASSQKTNTEAFF | TGTGCCAGCAGCCAAAAGACGAACACTGAAGCTTTCTTT
TRBJ2-1 | . | TRBV4-3 | . | 17 | CASSQEPGGVGYNEQFF | TGCGCCAGCAGCCAAGAACCCGGGGGAGTTGGGTACAATGAGCAGTTCTTC
TRBJ2-3 | TRBD2 | TRBV5-4 | . | 17 | CASSLGRGARRTDTQYF | TGTGCCAGCAGCCTAGGGCGGGGGGCCCGCCGCACAGATACGCAGTATTTT
TRBJ2-3 | TRBD2 | TRBV12-3/TRBV12-4 | . | 18 | CASRTGLAGGLGTDTQYF | TGTGCCAGCAGAACGGGACTAGCGGGGGGGTTGGGTACAGATACGCAGTATTTT
TRBJ2-1 | TRBD2 | TRBV20-1 | . | 15 | CSAASASGAYNEQFF | TGCAGTGCTGCGTCGGCTAGCGGGGCCTACAATGAGCAGTTCTTC
TRBJ2-5 | TRBD2 | TRBV6-5 | . | 17 | CASSYPEGLAVQETQYF | TGTGCCAGCAGTTACCCGGAGGGACTAGCGGTCCAAGAGACCCAGTACTTC
TRBJ2-3 | . | TRBV2 | . | 15 | CASSPSGSEGDTQYF | TGTGCCAGCAGCCCCTCGGGGTCAGAAGGGGATACGCAGTATTTT
TRBJ2-7 | . | TRBV7-8 | few | 12 | CASSLVPYEQYF | TGTGCCAGCAGCTTAGTCCCCTACGAGCAGTACTTC
TRBJ2-1 | . | TRBV5-1 | . | 13 | CASSLWEGNEQFF | TGCGCCAGCAGCTTGTGGGAAGGCAATGAGCAGTTCTTC
TRBJ2-1 | TRBD2 | TRBV4-2 | . | 15 | CASSQATGGDNEQFF | TGTGCCAGCAGCCAAGCAACGGGGGGGGACAATGAGCAGTTCTTC
TRBJ2-3 | . | TRBV29-1 | . | 11 | CSALVADTQYF | TGCAGCGCCCTAGTGGCAGATACGCAGTATTTT
TRBJ2-3 | TRBD2 | TRBV20-1 | . | 15 | CSARLLAGVPDTQYF | TGCAGTGCGCGGCTCCTAGCGGGGGTCCCAGATACGCAGTATTTT
TRBJ1-2 | TRBD1 | TRBV7-9 | . | 14 | CASSLSQGADGYTF | TGTGCCAGCAGCTTGTCTCAGGGGGCTGACGGCTACACCTTC
TRBJ1-6 | TRBD1 | TRBV20-1 | . | 14 | CSALAGTGISPLHF | TGCAGTGCCCTGGCCGGGACAGGAATTTCACCCCTCCACTTT
TRBJ1-6 | . | TRBV5-1 | . | 16 | CASSLAGGSYNSPLHF | TGCGCCAGCAGCTTGGCCGGCGGCTCCTATAATTCACCCCTCCACTTT